This T cell receptor (beta chain) was retrieved from a study of CD8 T cells in Susac syndrome (dated by TCRdb to the late 2010s). Some background on the complete study: Repertoire sequencing was used to test whether CD8+ T cell activation and differentiation in Susac syndrome was antigen driven. Paper-wide results and their limitations: The number of individuals in the TCR sequencing and HLA analysis was acknowledged as relatively small.

RNA was extracted using the RNeasy kit, and roughly 0.5 to 1 ug of the RNA was reverse transcribed with random hexamers. The immunoSEQ multiplex PCR assay, covering 54 Vbeta and 13 Jbeta segments, was used to amplify TCR beta CDR3 regions. PCR amplification bias was corrected using a synthetic template baseline for primer optimization and computational correction. In the source study's methods: Reads were annotated to V, D and J genes per IMGT and analyzed with immunoSEQ Analyzer, keeping only productive sequences. Clonality was calculated as one minus the Shannon entropy normalized by log2 of the number of productive unique sequences. For each patient and control, public and private clones were evaluated among the 100 most prevalent clones. Susac-specific clones were defined as absent from healthy and MS cohorts, 850 to 1,300 published viral clones and other ImmuneACCESS disease sequences. TCRdb itself trimmed the public reads at Q25 with fastp, ran MiXCR and retained productive beta chains. Rows matching on CDR3 protein sequence are summarized as one entry with the most common DNA and genes. In this record, the V and J calls reflect TCRdb's handling and not the investigators' own analysis. Recorded for this sample are under 200,000 distinct CDR3 sequences; over 85% of them occurred a single time. The ten biggest clones cover over 0.12% of the sample.

Peripheral blood CD8+ and CD4+ T cells from healthy donors, Susac syndrome patients and multiple sclerosis patients were profiled using high-throughput TCR beta sequencing. Healthy donors were age- and sex-matched controls. Bulk CD8+ and CD4+ T cells were purified by magnetic negative isolation, while CD8+ TEMRA cells were enriched using FACS. Blood was collected in EDTA tubes and processed within 24 hours, with PBMCs isolated through density gradient centrifugation. PBMCs intended for TCR sequencing were cryopreserved in liquid nitrogen and were subsequently thawed in a 37 degrees C water bath. Purity of sorted or isolated CD4+, CD8+ and CD8+ TEMRA cells was at least 90%. Reading the germline V gene gives CDR1 MDHEN and CDR2 SYDVKM. At the junction V is shortened by 3 bases and J by 6 bases, with 18 bases in between. Its CDR3 holds 16 amino acids, cysteine through phenylalanine. The DNA shown is the 48-base CDR3, in frame from base 1.

The sample holds one count of this clonotype. Its antigen is not yet known. Base qualities were left out, and no much larger clone turns up one base away. A single read offers scant evidence. The sequenced material came from CD4+ T cells from PBMCs. The rearranged chain carries TRBV28 and TRBJ2-1, and possibly TRBD1, on 6 matching bases. This clonotype originated in a human donor in good health. The encoded CDR3 is CASSFPGPIRGNEQFF. In nucleotides, the sequence is TGTGCCAGCAGTTTCCCAGGGCCCATCAGGGGCAATGAGCAGTTCTTC.